This T cell receptor beta chain stems from a study of neurological immune-mediated disorders (dated by TCRdb to about 2019). Describing the broader study: Peripheral blood TCR-beta repertoires from HTLV-I-associated myelopathy (HAM/TSP) patients, multiple sclerosis patients and healthy controls were compared by UMI-based sequencing. Longitudinal samples, technical triplicates and paired sorted CD4+ and CD8+ T-cell subsets, alongside PBMC samples, were included among the roughly 98 TCR-beta libraries. The cohort comprised roughly 65 subjects: roughly 15 HAM/TSP patients, approximately 34 multiple sclerosis patients and 20 or so healthy controls. Summary of the overall study and its limitations: TCR clonal expansion was highest in HAM/TSP patients and lowest in MS patients, with MS patients falling below even healthy controls. Expanded clones from different subjects shared no identical CDR3 amino acid sequences, which suggests that TCR-beta repertoires were private in all groups.

To synthesize cDNA, template-switch 5'RACE was performed with a primer carrying a 10-nucleotide random unique molecular identifier so that each TCR transcript was tagged. Every sequencing run yielded over 170 million TCR-beta sequences covering 15-18 subjects. The RNeasy kit was used to extract total RNA. The KAPA Real-time Library Amplification kit was used to amplify TCR-beta VDJ regions with primers for the TCR constant region and the 5'RACE anchor. Sample indexes and Illumina adaptors were added in a first PCR, after which library yield was increased in a second PCR. After purification with Ampure beads, the TCR product of roughly 650 bp was size-selected on a 2% E-gel SizeSelection system. Before pooling, library quality was checked on a Bioanalyzer, concentration was measured with Qubit, and libraries were quantified with the Kapa Library Quantification kit. An Illumina HiSeq 2500 sequenced the libraries paired-end 2 x 150 bp. To increase sequence diversity, about 24-32% phiX was spiked into each library pool. Per the authors' processing: Quality-filtered reads were processed with the UMI-based MiGEC pipeline, which removed over 75% of raw TCR sequences during error correction. IMGT germline references were used for alignment of VDJ genes, and clonotypes were defined by a unique CDR3 amino acid sequence together with V-J genes. Clonal expansion, Shannon diversity and CDR3 relatedness (CalcPairwiseDistances, ClusterSamples) were evaluated with VDJtools, and phylogenetic trees were built with CLCbio workbench. Using coefficient-of-variation modelling across technical triplicates, the study counted a clone as expanded if it had at least 8 unique UMIs. TCRdb cleaned the public reads at Q25 with fastp, built clones with MiXCR and kept in-frame beta chains. One record per CDR3 amino acid sequence lists the most common genes and DNA. It is TCRdb's table, rather than the study itself, that gives the V and J calls and clone size. This sample has about 59,000 distinct CDR3 sequences in its table, and over 9.5% of those were observed once. The ten largest clones represent around 10% of the sample.

The germline V gene (reference sequence) specifies SEHNR as CDR1 and FQNEAQ as CDR2. Trimming leaves V shorter by 4 bases and J shorter by 0 bases, with the junction holding 15 bases beyond the gene matches. From the cysteine up to the phenylalanine, the CDR3 has a length of 18 residues. Only the CDR3 portion is preserved as DNA: 54 bases, with reading frame beginning at the first base. For the unsorted PBMC libraries, 2 million PBMCs were stored in RNAlater at -80 degrees C until RNA extraction and were used to generate the libraries. Peripheral blood underwent Ficoll-Hypaque density gradient centrifugation to isolate PBMCs, which were then cryopreserved in liquid nitrogen. This clonotype was picked up many times. Its antigen is currently not known. No quality values exist for individual bases; no much larger clone is one base distant.

The sequence links TRBV7-9 to TRBJ2-7; TRBD1 agrees with 7 junctional bases. This clonotype was obtained from a woman aged 60-75 years with HTLV-1-associated myelopathy (HAM/TSP). The sample comprised PBMCs. CDR3 reads: CASSSTGTELFYSYEQYF. The DNA reads as follows: TGTGCCAGCAGCTCGACCGGGACAGAACTATTTTACTCCTACGAGCAGTACTTC.